This T cell receptor (beta chain) was found in a study of blood T cell repertoires in COVID-19 (dated by TCRdb to the early 2020s). Notes on the research overall: The collaborator samples originated in the United States, Italy and Spain and spanned the acute and convalescent phases of COVID-19. Subjects who had been exposed to COVID-19, were actively infected with it, or had recovered from it provided the deeply sampled blood TCRbeta repertoires that made up the dataset. Sample metadata almost always included a de-identified subject ID, COVID-19 status, age in years and sex. A freely available public database, intended as a resource for researchers studying the immune response to SARS-CoV-2, is where the repertoires were released. Where HLA class I and class II types were available, the types were taken from metadata supplied by the sample provider, not from assay-based typing. The samples were drawn from two sources: the first 160 participants of the ongoing ImmuneRACE study, and 1,254 subjects contributed by 6 global collaborators. The material from the prospective study consisted of cDNA or gDNA derived from T cells, B-cell-depleted T cells, or PBMCs.

Remarks on this clone: This receptor's antigen is unknown. Base qualities are missing; no much larger clone stands one base away.

The CDR3 starts with the cysteine, ends with the phenylalanine, and has 16 residues. Of all the DNA, just the CDR3 is kept, 48 bases in frame from base 1. V and J are truncated by 1 base and 2 bases respectively, leaving an intervening sequence of 14 bases. The germline V gene sets CDR1 to SGHTA and CDR2 to FQGNSA. In the prospective study, participants were about 18 to 95 years old, resided in about two dozen geographic areas of the United States, and were enrolled through a virtual design. Cohort assignment in the prospective study relied on participant-reported clinical history from a screening survey and a study questionnaire. Exposed participants had been in contact with someone with a PCR-confirmed or clinician-diagnosed COVID-19 case within 2 weeks of study entry. Each participant in the prospective study had whole blood, serum and a nasopharyngeal or oropharyngeal swab collected by mobile phlebotomists. Additional blood draws and questionnaires over an approximately two-month period could optionally be provided by prospective study participants. Blood samples from the prospective study were shipped frozen or at room temperature prior to DNA extraction.

TCRbeta CDR3 regions were amplified from genomic DNA by means of the immunoSEQ Assay, a bias-controlled multiplex PCR. The authors' analysis ran thus. Nucleated cell counts per sample were estimated from amplification of reference gene primers within the assay. To quantify the absolute abundance of each unique TCRbeta CDR3 rearrangement, sequence reads were collapsed and filtered. For each sample, productive Simpson clonality was calculated by taking the square root of Simpson's diversity index across productive rearrangements. In TCRdb, the immuneACCESS table is reduced to in-frame sequences with V and J assigned. These tables do not hold every clone; where another copy was compared, an unresolved V gene accounts for under half, and the others remain unexplained. The V and J calls and the clone size are those of that table, but D and trimming were determined from the DNA. The sample table shows under 150,000 clones, and 65% to 85% are seen once. Of the sample, 5% to 7% is held by the ten largest clones.

The full study reports these points: Clinical and demographic metadata were provided uncurated, with the amount varying by source and participant.

The receptor was isolated from a woman between 50 and 59 years old who had been exposed to COVID-19. The specimen was PBMCs or T cells enriched from blood (not recorded which). The sequence links TRBV7-2 to TRBJ1-2, with the D segment identity uncertain. The CDR3 amino acid sequence is: CASSLGGPGRNYGYTF. The base sequence is TGTGCCAGCAGCTTAGGAGGGCCTGGACGAAACTATGGCTACACCTTC.